The 7 T cell receptor beta chains presented below share a single source sample, sequenced in a study of coeliac disease. Profiled with immunoSEQ multiplex PCR; TCRdb holds only in-frame clones, not every one. The sample has over 4,000 clones, more than 55% seen once; the top ten hold 6% to 9.5%. The specimen was intraepithelial lymphocytes from the gut. These receptors originate from a woman younger than 30 with active celiac disease.

By its share, this clone is large. V is TRBV28 and J is TRBJ1-1; possible D gene TRBD1, 6 bases. Germline assignment: CDR1 MDHEN and CDR2 SYDVKM. The CDR3 runs to 17 residues. V was trimmed by 3 bases and J by 0 bases, leaving 17 bases between them. DNA of the CDR3: TGTGCCAGCAGTTTTTTTACAGGGTATCGGGTGAACACTGAAGCTTTCTTT. This codes for CASSFFTGYRVNTEAFF. Together with reference TRBV28 and TRBJ1-1, the CDR3 gives the full variable domain: DVKVTQSSRYLVKRTGEKVFLECVQDMDHENMFWYRQDPGLGLRLIYFSYDVKMKEKGDIPEGYSVSREKKERFSLILESASTNQTSMYLCASSFFTGYRVNTEAFFGQGTRLTVV.

The chain couples TRBV18 to TRBJ1-2, with TRBD1 identical over 9 bases. Germline CDR1 and CDR2: KGHSH and LQKENI. Losses at the gene ends were 3 bases for V and 3 bases for J; bases not matched to a gene: 5. The CDR3 covers 15 residues. For the CDR3, the DNA is TGTGCCAGCTCACCCGCGACAGGGGGTGACTATGGCTACACCTTC. Its translation is CASSPATGGDYGYTF.

This clone was detected only a few times. V and J are TRBV5-5 and TRBJ2-7; the D is unclear. The length of the CDR3 is 11 residues. CDR1 and CDR2 (germline): SGHKS, YYEKEE (reference sequence). Trimming removed 3 bases from V and 4 bases from J, with 5 bases in between. The CDR3 DNA follows: TGTGCCAGCAGCTACGGGTACGAGCAGTACTTC. Amino acids: CASSYGYEQYF.

DNA of the CDR3: TGTGCCACCGGGAGCGGGGACCTTGCCTACGAGCAGTACTTC. This encodes CATGSGDLAYEQYF. The chain links TRBV2 to TRBJ2-7; 7 bases fit TRBD2. The CDR3 runs to 14 residues. The trim removed 10 bases at V and 2 bases at J, leaving 11 bases unmatched. Germline CDR1 reads SNHLY; CDR2 reads FYNNEI.

This clone has just a few counts. The chain links TRBV27 to TRBJ2-7, with 8 bases fitting TRBD2. Trimming cost V 2 bases and J 4 bases; bases outside gene matches: 13. The CDR3 is 17 residues long. Germline assignment: CDR1 MNHEY and CDR2 SMNVEV (reference sequence). The CDR3 nucleotides read TGTGCCAGCAGTTTAAAGATCCCAGTAGCGGGAAGTTACGAGCAGTACTTC. It specifies CASSLKIPVAGSYEQYF.

This clone was detected only a few times. The V call is TRBV4-1, the J call TRBJ1-1, with 7 bases lining up with TRBD1. This CDR3 contains 14 residues. The germline V gene encodes CDR1 MGHRA and CDR2 YSYEKL. Germline trimming cut 6 bases from V and 4 bases from J; bases unmatched to any gene: 8. The CDR3 region is CASRPRQGGTEAFF. CDR3 coding DNA: TGCGCCAGCAGGCCGCGACAGGGTGGCACTGAAGCTTTCTTT.

The chain combines TRBV11-2 with TRBJ2-6; 9 bases match TRBD1. V lost 1 base and J lost 4; bases outside the gene matches: 5. The CDR3 is 17 amino acids. Germline V lookup: CDR1 SGHAT, CDR2 FQNNGV. CDR3 amino acids: CASSLVGQGPGANVLTF. The DNA of the CDR3 is TGTGCCAGCAGCTTAGTGGGACAGGGACCCGGGGCCAACGTCCTGACTTTC.